The 31 T cell receptor beta chains given below trace back to one sample, sequenced in a study of blood T cell repertoires in COVID-19 (dated by TCRdb to the early 2020s). The library was obtained by the immunoSEQ multiplex PCR assay. TCRdb stores this immuneACCESS table with in-frame sequences only. Part of the clones is absent; in the studies checked, under half of the shortfall reflects unresolved V genes, and no reason is known for the rest. For this sample the table gives roughly 260,000 clones, of which approximately 86% were detected only once. The top ten constitute over 6% of the sample. The sequencing input was PBMCs or T cells enriched from blood (not recorded which). The source is a woman aged 25 to 39 with acute COVID-19.

This clone has only a few counts. The chain is built from TRBV9 and TRBJ2-7, with a weak D call TRBD2 (6 bases). The V gene lost 6 bases and the J gene lost 2 bases, with 15 bases spanning the gap. CDR1 is SGDLS and CDR2 is YYNGEE in the germline V gene. The CDR3 is 14 residues long. For the CDR3, the DNA is TGTGCCAGCACCTCCGGGACTTCCCCCTACGAGCAGTACTTC. Protein sequence: CASTSGTSPYEQYF.

In the case of this clone: This sample includes further DNA sequences coding for the same CDR3. This sequence joins TRBV5-1 and TRBJ1-1, with unresolved D. This CDR3 is 13 amino acids long. From germline, CDR1 is SGHRS and CDR2 YFSETQ. The ends were cut back, 1 base at V and 2 bases at J, with 6 bases in the middle. The chain's CDR3 is CASSLMSNTEAFF. Here the CDR3 DNA reads TGCGCCAGCAGCTTGATGAGTAACACTGAAGCTTTCTTT.

The chain joins TRBV28 to TRBJ2-5; 7 bases are a match to TRBD2. Germline V gene sequence: CDR1 MDHEN, CDR2 SYDVKM. V trimming: 6 bases; J trimming: 5 bases; junction bases outside the gene matches: 6. This CDR3 is 13 amino acids long. The CDR3 loop reads CASSPQAGETQYF. The CDR3 region has the DNA TGTGCCAGCAGCCCGCAAGCGGGGGAGACCCAGTACTTC.

The rearrangement links TRBV12-3 or TRBV12-4 to TRBJ2-1, with TRBD1 as a possible D gene (6 bases). V lost 5 bases and J lost 4, with 9 bases in between. The CDR3 has 13 amino acids. CDR3 in DNA: TGTGCCAGCAGTCGGGACAAATACAATGAGCAGTTCTTC. Encoded protein: CASSRDKYNEQFF.

This clone was seen a single time. The chain links TRBV5-8 to TRBJ2-1, with 10 bases that match TRBD2. The CDR3 length is 13 residues. V was clipped by 10 bases and J by 3 bases; unmatched bases: 4. CDR1 is SGHTS, CDR2 YDEGEE, per germline. CDR3 bases: TGTGCCCTTAGACTAGCGGGCTACAATGAGCAGTTCTTC. Its protein is CALRLAGYNEQFF.

This clone has more than one count but fewer than ten. The V call is TRBV2, the J call TRBJ1-5, with D possibly TRBD1 on 5 matching bases. The germline V gene has CDR1 SNHLY and CDR2 FYNNEI. Trimming took 6 bases from V and 0 from J, leaving 12 bases between them. The CDR3 length is 15 residues. CDR3 sequence: CASRAGGNSNQPQHF. CDR3 nucleotides: TGTGCCAGCAGGGCCGGGGGGAATAGCAATCAGCCCCAGCATTTT.

The V and J genes are TRBV6-1 and TRBJ2-4, with 9 positions matching TRBD2. Trimming removed 1 base from V and 1 base from J; junction bases left unmatched: 14. This CDR3 has 20 residues. Germline V gene data show CDR1 as MNHNS and CDR2 as SASEGT. The chain's CDR3 is CASSEVQLAGGRGAKNIQYF. DNA of the CDR3: TGTGCCAGCAGTGAAGTACAGTTGGCGGGGGGGAGGGGGGCCAAAAACATTCAGTACTTC.

V gene TRBV5-4 combines with J gene TRBJ2-5; 9 positions match TRBD1. The CDR3 is 15 amino acids. Losses at the gene ends were 4 bases for V and 6 bases for J; bases not matched to a gene: 10. The germline V gene encodes CDR1 SGHNT and CDR2 YYREEE (reference sequence). This chain's CDR3 is CASSQPGQGTKTQYF. CDR3 nucleotides: TGTGCCAGCAGCCAACCGGGACAGGGTACGAAGACCCAGTACTTC.

This clone was counted only a few times. V gene TRBV19 combines with J gene TRBJ2-7, with D perhaps TRBD2 (6 bases). Trimming stripped 4 bases from V and 5 bases from J, with 18 bases between. This CDR3 has 15 amino acids. CDR1 and CDR2 from the germline V gene are LNHDA and SQIVND (reference sequence). The CDR3 region is CASSTKMGLDNEQYF. The CDR3 DNA reads as TGTGCCAGTAGTACTAAAATGGGACTTGACAACGAGCAGTACTTC.

This clone was detected only a few times. The chain uses TRBV10-1 and TRBJ1-3; tentatively, D is TRBD1 (6 bases). CDR1 is WNHNN, CDR2 SYGVQD, per germline (reference sequence). The CDR3 runs 14 residues. The germline V and J ends were trimmed by 6 bases and 3 bases, with 12 bases remaining between them. CDR3 DNA sequence: TGCGCCAGCAGAGGGGGGGCGGGTGGAAACACCATATATTTT. Translated: CASRGGAGGNTIYF.

The chain couples TRBV7-8 to TRBJ2-7; D is ambiguous. This CDR3 is built from 15 residues. The ends were cut back, 0 bases at V and 0 bases at J, with 9 bases in the middle. Germline V gene lookup returns CDR1 SGHVS and CDR2 FQNEAQ. The CDR3 protein is CASSLAGMSSYEQYF. DNA for the CDR3: TGTGCCAGCAGCTTAGCGGGCATGAGCTCCTACGAGCAGTACTTC.

V usage is TRBV5-1 and J usage is TRBJ2-5; D remains unclear. The germline CDR1 and CDR2 sequences are SGHRS and YFSETQ. V was shortened by 5 bases and J by 0 bases, with 17 bases between the two germline ends. The CDR3 covers 16 residues. CDR3 sequence: CASRFLGQTNQETQYF. For the CDR3, the DNA is TGCGCCAGCAGGTTCCTTGGGCAAACCAACCAAGAGACCCAGTACTTC. Filled out from reference TRBV5-1 and TRBJ2-5, the complete variable domain reads KAGVTQTPRYLIKTRGQQVTLSCSPISGHRSVSWYQQTPGQGLQFLFEYFSETQRNKGNFPGRFSGRQFSNSRSEMNVSTLELGDSALYLCASRFLGQTNQETQYFGPGTRLLVL.

The chain employs TRBV6-5 and TRBJ2-3; weak D call: TRBD2 (7 bases). Trimming shortened V by 2 bases and J by 1 base, and 13 bases separated the two germline ends. Germline CDR1 and CDR2: MNHEY and SVGAGI. The CDR3 contains 16 residues. The CDR3 DNA sequence: TGTGCCAGCAGTTACGGAGGGGGGGCCGGCACAGATACGCAGTATTTT. Protein sequence: CASSYGGGAGTDTQYF.

The sample holds many counts of this clone. V is TRBV28 and J is TRBJ1-1; D call uncertain. CDR1 MDHEN and CDR2 SYDVKM come from the germline V gene. CDR3 length: 12 amino acids. Trimming cost V 3 bases and J 6 bases, with 8 bases left between them. CDR3 DNA sequence: TGTGCCAGCAGTTTTTTGCAGGCTGAAGCTTTCTTT. Amino acid sequence: CASSFLQAEAFF.

The chain is built from TRBV19 and TRBJ2-1, with D uncertain. Germline V lookup: CDR1 LNHDA, CDR2 SQIVND (reference sequence). Trimming pared 1 base from V and 4 bases from J, leaving 11 bases between. This CDR3 has 15 residues. CDR3 region: CASSIVQQTYNEQFF. Written as DNA, the CDR3 is TGTGCCAGTAGTATAGTACAGCAAACTTACAATGAGCAGTTCTTC.

J is TRBJ2-5 and V is TRBV19; 9 bases line up with TRBD1. The germline V gene encodes CDR1 LNHDA and CDR2 SQIVND (reference sequence). This CDR3 is 19 amino acids long. V lost 4 bases to trimming and J lost 5 bases; unmatched junction nucleotides: 20. As DNA, the CDR3 is TGTGCCAGTAGTACCCGGGACAGGGTAATTAGTAGGAGGGCGGAGACCCAGTACTTC. Its protein product is CASSTRDRVISRRAETQYF.

A note on this clone: A much larger clonotype is one base distant, so this may be a read error. This chain uses TRBV7-6 with TRBJ2-1; 7 nucleotides agree with TRBD2. Per germline, CDR1 SGHVS and CDR2 FNYEAQ. The V segment lost 5 bases and the J segment 3 bases; nucleotides outside the gene matches: 10. This CDR3 spans 16 amino acids. CDR3 residues: CASSGGGGGGYNEQFF. The CDR3 nucleotides read TGTGCCAGCAGCGGGGGGGGAGGCGGGGGCTACAATGAGCAGTTCTTC.

The chain uses TRBV5-1 and TRBJ2-3, with 10 bases aligning to TRBD2. Germline loops: CDR1 SGHRS, CDR2 YFSETQ. V gave up 4 bases and J gave up 3 bases; unmatched junction bases: 8. This CDR3 has 16 residues. CDR3 sequence: CASSPDGSGRTDTQYF. The DNA for the CDR3 is TGCGCCAGCAGCCCGGACGGTAGCGGGAGGACAGATACGCAGTATTTT.

This clone appeared once. The chain employs TRBV28 and TRBJ2-7; D is perhaps TRBD2 (5 bases). V dropped 8 bases and J dropped 5 bases, with 13 bases sitting between them. The CDR3 is 12 amino acids. In germline, CDR1 is MDHEN, CDR2 SYDVKM. The CDR3 spells CASSEEGDEQYF. The CDR3 DNA reads as TGTGCCAGCTCGGAGGAAGGCGACGAGCAGTACTTC.

The V and J genes are TRBV5-1 and TRBJ1-1, with 9 bases fitting TRBD1. V was pared by 4 bases and J by 4 bases, with 5 bases of the junction left unmatched. The CDR3 contains 14 residues. The germline V gene encodes CDR1 SGHRS and CDR2 YFSETQ. The CDR3 sequence: CASSITGGVTEAFF. The CDR3 DNA is TGCGCCAGCAGCATAACAGGGGGCGTCACTGAAGCTTTCTTT.

The chain is built from TRBV7-2 and TRBJ1-2; D remains ambiguous. The CDR3 contains 14 residues. The V gene's germline CDR1 is SGHTA and CDR2 FQGNSA. V was pared by 3 bases and J by 2 bases, with 10 bases between. CDR3 nucleotides: TGTGCCAGCAGCTTCGGGAAAGGGAACTATGGCTACACCTTC. It yields the protein CASSFGKGNYGYTF.

This chain connects TRBV2 to TRBJ1-2, with no clear D. Germline values: CDR1 SNHLY, CDR2 FYNNEI. CDR3 size: 13 residues. The V and J ends lost 6 bases and 3 bases respectively, with 11 bases between them. CDR3 sequence (DNA): TGTGCCAGCAGCGACGAGGCAGACTATGGCTACACCTTC. Translation: CASSDEADYGYTF.

This rearrangement joins TRBV5-1 to TRBJ2-5, with D perhaps matching TRBD1 (6 bases). The ends were cut back, 3 bases at V and 5 bases at J, with 14 bases in the middle. Germline V gene lookup returns CDR1 SGHRS and CDR2 YFSETQ. CDR3 length: 14 amino acids. In DNA form, the CDR3 reads TGCGCCAGCAGCTCAAAGACAGGACGGGAGACCCAGTACTTC. Translating it yields CASSSKTGRETQYF.

The rearrangement links TRBV6-1 to TRBJ2-7; TRBD2 agrees at 7 bases. V gave up 2 bases and J gave up 3 bases; unmatched junction bases: 4. The germline V gene has CDR1 MNHNS and CDR2 SASEGT. This CDR3 comprises 14 residues. This chain's CDR3 is CASSERPSGYEQYF. CDR3 DNA sequence: TGTGCCAGCAGTGAAAGGCCTAGCGGCTACGAGCAGTACTTC.

The chain uses TRBV7-9 and TRBJ2-1; 12 nucleotides agree with TRBD2. Germline assignment: CDR1 SEHNR and CDR2 FQNEAQ (reference sequence). The CDR3 length is 15 residues. Unmatched junction bases numbered 7, after V lost 5 bases and J lost 8 bases. The DNA for the CDR3 is TGTGCCAGCAGCCGAACTAGCGGGGGGATAGATGAGCAGTTCTTC. Protein product: CASSRTSGGIDEQFF. The full variable domain, in which reference TRBV7-9 and TRBJ2-1 provide the parts outside the CDR3, is DTGVSQNPRHKITKRGQNVTFRCDPISEHNRLYWYRQTLGQGPEFLTYFQNEAQLEKSRLLSDRFSAERPKGSFSTLEIQRTEQGDSAMYLCASSRTSGGIDEQFFGPGTRLTVL.

The chain recombines TRBV5-4 with TRBJ1-4; 7 bases agree with TRBD1. This CDR3 spans 17 amino acids. Germline values: CDR1 SGHNT, CDR2 YYREEE (reference sequence). Losses at the gene ends were 1 base for V and 0 bases for J; bases not matched to a gene: 6. For the CDR3, the DNA is TGTGCCAGCAGCTTGAAAGGAGGGACAGCAACTAATGAAAAACTGTTTTTT. Amino acids: CASSLKGGTATNEKLFF.

This chain uses TRBV19 with TRBJ2-2; 7 nucleotides match TRBD1. The CDR3 totals 17 residues. Per the germline V gene, CDR1 is LNHDA and CDR2 is SQIVND (reference sequence). V lost 4 bases and J lost 3; bases outside the gene matches: 11. The CDR3 loop is CASSRYYRGLDTGELFF. The CDR3 DNA reads TGTGCCAGTAGTAGATACTACAGGGGATTGGACACCGGGGAGCTGTTTTTT.

This clone was counted between two and nine times. This chain connects TRBV7-9 to TRBJ2-2, with D perhaps TRBD1 (6 bases). Between the trimmed V and J ends, which lost 4 bases and 4 bases, there was a span of 16 bases. The length of the CDR3 is 16 residues. Per germline, CDR1 SEHNR and CDR2 FQNEAQ (reference sequence). CDR3 region: CASSSSGTGITGELFF. In DNA, the CDR3 is TGTGCCAGCAGCTCATCCGGCACAGGGATCACCGGGGAGCTGTTTTTT. The whole variable domain, remainder taken from reference TRBV7-9 and TRBJ2-2, is DTGVSQNPRHKITKRGQNVTFRCDPISEHNRLYWYRQTLGQGPEFLTYFQNEAQLEKSRLLSDRFSAERPKGSFSTLEIQRTEQGDSAMYLCASSSSGTGITGELFFGEGSRLTVL.

The V gene is TRBV7-8, the J gene TRBJ2-7, with D possibly TRBD1 on 5 matching bases. The ends were cut back, 5 bases at V and 7 bases at J, with 9 bases in the middle. The CDR3 loop spans 11 amino acids. In germline, CDR1 is SGHVS, CDR2 FQNEAQ. CDR3 DNA: TGTGCCAGCAGCCAAAAGGGGGAGCAGTACTTC. Translation: CASSQKGEQYF.

This chain uses TRBV9 with TRBJ2-3; perhaps TRBD1 as D (6 bases). In germline, CDR1 is SGDLS, CDR2 YYNGEE. The germline V and J ends were trimmed by 5 bases and 4 bases, with 20 bases remaining between them. The CDR3 spans 16 residues. CDR3 amino acids: CASSRFLGASSDTQYF. In DNA, the CDR3 is TGTGCCAGCAGTCGATTTTTGGGGGCAAGTTCAGATACGCAGTATTTT.

The sample holds a few counts of this clone. The V call is TRBV6-5, the J call TRBJ1-6; no clear D. This CDR3 has 12 residues. V lost 7 bases to trimming and J lost 7 bases, with 8 bases between them. Germline lookup yields CDR1 MNHEY and CDR2 SVGAGI. The DNA of the CDR3 is TGTGCCAGCAATACGGTGAATTCACCCCTCCACTTT. It is translated as CASNTVNSPLHF.